This TCR beta chain comes out of a study of blood T cells in healthy people across ages. Next came a second PCR, run for about 6 to 12 cycles, which used a sample-barcoded 5' primer along with a J-beta primer mix. TCRdb processed the 5' RACE reads anew with MiXCR; each CDR3 protein has one entry. The sample records about 770,000 distinct CDR3 sequences, about 42% being singletons. In germline, CDR1 is SGHRS, CDR2 YFSETQ. CDR3 length equals 13 residues. Trimming pared 0 bases from V and 8 bases from J, leaving 11 bases between. Points on this clonotype: No antigen is known for it.

Notes on the study in general: Versus aged donors, long-lived donors had higher diversity and more naive CD4+ cells.

The rearrangement uses TRBV5-1 and TRBJ1-2; D is undetermined. This receptor was obtained from a man in his 60s in good health. Material: blood. The CDR3 loop reads CASSLARREGYTF. In DNA, the CDR3 is TGCGCCAGCAGCTTGGCACGAAGGGAAGGCTACACCTTC.